The T cell receptor (beta chain) described here comes from a study of cytomegalovirus exposure and HLA in healthy donors. Vbeta (60) and Jbeta (13) primers were used in the PCR. The protocol was immunoSEQ multiplex PCR, while the TCRdb copy is restricted to in-frame clones and leaves out a portion. The table has roughly 86,000 clones, about 80% seen once. This CDR3 contains 16 residues. Trimming pared 6 bases from V and 2 bases from J, leaving 16 bases between. Germline CDR1 and CDR2: MNHNY and SVGAGI (reference sequence). The rearrangement links TRBV6-6 to TRBJ2-2; TRBD2 is a possible D gene (5 bases). This clonotype was sampled from a female donor in good health and CMV-seronegative. The specimen was PBMCs. The CDR3 loop is CASSRRGPGNTGELFF. CDR3 DNA: TGTGCCAGCAGCAGACGAGGCCCGGGAAACACCGGGGAGCTGTTTTTT.